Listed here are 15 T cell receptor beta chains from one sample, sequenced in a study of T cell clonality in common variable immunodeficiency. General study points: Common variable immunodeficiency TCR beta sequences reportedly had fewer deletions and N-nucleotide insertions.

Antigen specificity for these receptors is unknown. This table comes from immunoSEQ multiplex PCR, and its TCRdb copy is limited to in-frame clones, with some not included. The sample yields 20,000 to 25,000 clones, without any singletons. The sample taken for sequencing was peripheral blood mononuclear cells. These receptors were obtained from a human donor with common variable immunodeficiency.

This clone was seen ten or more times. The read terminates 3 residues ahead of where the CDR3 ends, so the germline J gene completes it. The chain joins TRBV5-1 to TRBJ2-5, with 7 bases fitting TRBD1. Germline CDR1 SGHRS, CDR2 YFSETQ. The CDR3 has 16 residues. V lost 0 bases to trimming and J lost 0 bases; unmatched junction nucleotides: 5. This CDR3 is CASSLGSGGNQETQYF. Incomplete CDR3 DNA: TGCGCCAGCAGCTTGGGCTCAGGGGGAAACCAAGAGACC. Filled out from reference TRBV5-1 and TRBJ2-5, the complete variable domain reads KAGVTQTPRYLIKTRGQQVTLSCSPISGHRSVSWYQQTPGQGLQFLFEYFSETQRNKGNFPGRFSGRQFSNSRSEMNVSTLELGDSALYLCASSLGSGGNQETQYFGPGTRLLVL.

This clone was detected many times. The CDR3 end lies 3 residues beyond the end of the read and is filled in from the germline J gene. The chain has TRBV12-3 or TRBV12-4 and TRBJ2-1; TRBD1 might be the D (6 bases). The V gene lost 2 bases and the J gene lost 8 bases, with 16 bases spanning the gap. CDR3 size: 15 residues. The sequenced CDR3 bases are TGTGCCAGCAGTTTAAATCGGTTGGGGGCAGATGAG. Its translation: CASSLNRLGADE. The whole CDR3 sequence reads CASSLNRLGADEQFF.

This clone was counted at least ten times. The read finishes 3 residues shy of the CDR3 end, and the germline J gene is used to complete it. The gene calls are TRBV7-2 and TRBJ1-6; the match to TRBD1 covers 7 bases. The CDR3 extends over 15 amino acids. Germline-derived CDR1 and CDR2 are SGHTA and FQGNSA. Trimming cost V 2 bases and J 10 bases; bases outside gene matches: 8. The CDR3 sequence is CASSLQGVLGSPLHF. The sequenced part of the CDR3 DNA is TGTGCCAGCAGCTTACAGGGGGTATTGGGATCACCC.

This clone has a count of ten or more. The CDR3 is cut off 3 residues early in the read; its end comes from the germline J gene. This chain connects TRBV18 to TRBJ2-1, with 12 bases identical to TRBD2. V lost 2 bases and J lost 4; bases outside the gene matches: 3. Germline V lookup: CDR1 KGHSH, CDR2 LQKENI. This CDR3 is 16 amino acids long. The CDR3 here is CASSPRLAGDYNEQFF. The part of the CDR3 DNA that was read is TGTGCCAGCTCACCAAGACTAGCGGGGGATTACAATGAG.

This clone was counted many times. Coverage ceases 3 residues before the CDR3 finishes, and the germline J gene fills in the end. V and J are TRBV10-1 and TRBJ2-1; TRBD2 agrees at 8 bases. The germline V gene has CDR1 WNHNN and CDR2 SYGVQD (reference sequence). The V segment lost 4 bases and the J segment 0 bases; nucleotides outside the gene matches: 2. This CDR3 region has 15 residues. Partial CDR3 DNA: TGCGCCAGCAGTGTAAGCGGGAGCTCCTACAATGAG. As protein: CASSVSGSSYNE. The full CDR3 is CASSVSGSSYNEQFF.

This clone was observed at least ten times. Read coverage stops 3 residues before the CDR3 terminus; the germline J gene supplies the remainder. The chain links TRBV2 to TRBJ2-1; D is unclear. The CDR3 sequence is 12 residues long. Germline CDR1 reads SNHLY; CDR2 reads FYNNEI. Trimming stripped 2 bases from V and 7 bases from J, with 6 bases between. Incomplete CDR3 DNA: TGTGCCAGCAGTGAAAGACTTAATGAG. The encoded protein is CASSERLNE. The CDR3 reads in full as CASSERLNEQFF.

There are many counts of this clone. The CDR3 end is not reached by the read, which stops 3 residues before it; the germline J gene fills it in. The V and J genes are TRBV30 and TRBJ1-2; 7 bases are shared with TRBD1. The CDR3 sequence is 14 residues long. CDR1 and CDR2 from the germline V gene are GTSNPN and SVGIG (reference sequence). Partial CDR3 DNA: TGTGCCTGGAGTCGTCGCAGCAGGGGGTTGGGC. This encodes CAWSRRSRGLG. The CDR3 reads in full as CAWSRRSRGLGYTF.

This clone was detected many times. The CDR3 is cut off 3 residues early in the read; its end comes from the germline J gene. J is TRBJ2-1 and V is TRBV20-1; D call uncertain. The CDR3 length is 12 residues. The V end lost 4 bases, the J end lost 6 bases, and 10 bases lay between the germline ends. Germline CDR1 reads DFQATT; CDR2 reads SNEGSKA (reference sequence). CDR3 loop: CSATIASNEQFF. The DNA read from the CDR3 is TGCAGTGCTACTATAGCTTCCAATGAG.

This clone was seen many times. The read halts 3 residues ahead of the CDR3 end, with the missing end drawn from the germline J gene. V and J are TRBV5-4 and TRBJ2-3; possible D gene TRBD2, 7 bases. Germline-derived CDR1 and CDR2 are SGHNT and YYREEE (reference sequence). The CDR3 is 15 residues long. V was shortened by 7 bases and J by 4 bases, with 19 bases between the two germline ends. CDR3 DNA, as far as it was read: TGTGCCAGCGGACCCCCGGGCGGGGGCGCAGATACG. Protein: CASGPPGGGADT. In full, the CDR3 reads CASGPPGGGADTQYF.

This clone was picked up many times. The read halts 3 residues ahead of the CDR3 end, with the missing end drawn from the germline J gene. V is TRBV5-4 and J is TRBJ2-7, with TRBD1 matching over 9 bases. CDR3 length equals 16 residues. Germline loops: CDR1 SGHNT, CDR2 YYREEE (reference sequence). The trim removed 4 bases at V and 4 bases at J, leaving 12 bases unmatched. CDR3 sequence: CASSGGAGQGLYEQYF. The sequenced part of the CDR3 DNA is TGTGCCAGCAGCGGGGGGGCGGGACAGGGCCTTTACGAG.

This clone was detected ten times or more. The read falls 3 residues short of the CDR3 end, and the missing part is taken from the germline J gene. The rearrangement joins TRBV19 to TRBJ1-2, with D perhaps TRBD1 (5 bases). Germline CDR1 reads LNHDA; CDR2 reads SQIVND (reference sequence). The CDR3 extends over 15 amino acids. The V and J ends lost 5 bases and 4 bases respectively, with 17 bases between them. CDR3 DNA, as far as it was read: TGTGCCAGTAGTGGATCGGGGGAGGGCAGCTATGGC. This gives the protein CASSGSGEGSYG. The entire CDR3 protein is CASSGSGEGSYGYTF.

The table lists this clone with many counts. The chain's CDR3 is CASSQARGSQETQYF. The sequenced part of the CDR3 DNA is TGCGCCAGCAGCCAAGCCCGGGGGTCGCAAGAGACC. The rearrangement links TRBV4-1 to TRBJ2-5, with D maybe TRBD2 (6 bases). The read gets to within 3 residues of the CDR3 end, and the germline J gene fills in the rest. Trimming stripped 1 base from V and 2 bases from J, with 11 bases between. Germline V gene data show CDR1 as MGHRA and CDR2 as YSYEKL. The CDR3 is 15 amino acids.

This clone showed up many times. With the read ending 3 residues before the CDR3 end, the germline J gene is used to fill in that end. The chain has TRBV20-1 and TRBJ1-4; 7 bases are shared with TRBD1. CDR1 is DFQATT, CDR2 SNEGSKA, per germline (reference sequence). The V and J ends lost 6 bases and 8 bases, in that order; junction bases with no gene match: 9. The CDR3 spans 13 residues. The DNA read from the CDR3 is TGCAGTGCCCCGACAGGGATAGAGGAAAAA. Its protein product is CSAPTGIEEK. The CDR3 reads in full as CSAPTGIEEKLFF.

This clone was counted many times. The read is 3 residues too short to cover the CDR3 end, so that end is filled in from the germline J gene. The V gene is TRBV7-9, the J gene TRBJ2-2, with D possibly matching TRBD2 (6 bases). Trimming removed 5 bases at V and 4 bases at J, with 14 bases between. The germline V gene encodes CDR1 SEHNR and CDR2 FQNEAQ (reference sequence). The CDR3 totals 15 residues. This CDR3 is CASSARDSSTGELFF. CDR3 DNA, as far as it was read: TGTGCCAGCAGCGCCCGGGACTCCAGCACCGGGGAG.

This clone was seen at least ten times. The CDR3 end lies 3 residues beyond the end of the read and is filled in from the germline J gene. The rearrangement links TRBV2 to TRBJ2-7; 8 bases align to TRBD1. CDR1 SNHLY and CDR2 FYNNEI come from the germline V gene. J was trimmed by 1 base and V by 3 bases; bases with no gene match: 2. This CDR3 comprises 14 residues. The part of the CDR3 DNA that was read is TGTGCCAGCAGTGATCGGACAGGGTCCTACGAG. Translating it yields CASSDRTGSYE. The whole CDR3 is CASSDRTGSYEQYF.